Following are 23 T cell receptor beta chains from one sample sequenced in a study of PD-1 blockade in classical Hodgkin lymphoma. Produced via immunoSEQ multiplex PCR; TCRdb's table is partial and in-frame only. This table has 75,000 to 95,000 clones, 83% appearing once. Time point noted: cycle 4 day 1 (C4D1), after 6 weeks of nivolumab. Each patient relapsed following autologous stem cell transplantation, and prior brentuximab vedotin exposure differed. This sample comprised peripheral blood mononuclear cells (PBMCs), obtained before the fourth cycle of nivolumab. The receptors here all came from a human donor with classical Hodgkin lymphoma.

J is TRBJ2-5 and V is TRBV10-3; D tentatively reads TRBD1 or TRBD2 (5 bases each). This CDR3 spans 14 amino acids. V lost 4 bases and J lost 5, with 14 bases in between. Germline V gene lookup returns CDR1 ENHRY and CDR2 SYGVKD. The CDR3: CAISARDGAETQYF. The CDR3 DNA reads TGTGCCATCAGTGCCAGGGACGGTGCTGAGACCCAGTACTTC.

V gene TRBV7-2 combines with J gene TRBJ1-4, with 7 bases lining up with TRBD1. The CDR3 contains 15 residues. Looked up from germline, CDR1 is SGHTA and CDR2 is FQGNSA. The ends lost 1 base at V and 7 bases at J; junction bases unmatched: 6. CDR3 protein: CASSLVQGVSEKLFF. CDR3 nucleotides: TGTGCCAGCAGCTTAGTCCAGGGGGTCTCTGAAAAACTGTTTTTT.

The V call is TRBV15, the J call TRBJ2-6; D is uncertain. From germline, CDR1 is LNHNV and CDR2 YYDKDF (reference sequence). Trimming left V 0 bases short and J 3 bases short, with 12 bases between. This CDR3 has 17 residues. This CDR3 is CATSRDRVPNGANVLTF. For the CDR3, the DNA is TGTGCCACCAGCAGAGATCGGGTTCCAAATGGGGCCAACGTCCTGACTTTC.

The chain has TRBV11-3 and TRBJ2-2, with TRBD2 identical over 8 bases. Germline CDR1 SGHNT, CDR2 YENEEA. The CDR3 is 16 residues long. V lost 1 base, J lost 4 bases, and 5 bases stayed unmatched. The DNA of the CDR3 is TGTGCCAGCAGCTTAGCGAGCGGGAGAAGCACCGGGGAGCTGTTTTTT. Protein sequence: CASSLASGRSTGELFF.

CDR3 in DNA: TGCAGCGTCTCCGGGACAGGGGGTTGGAACACTGAAGCTTTCTTT. Its protein is CSVSGTGGWNTEAFF. V gene TRBV29-1 combines with J gene TRBJ1-1; TRBD1 aligns across 11 bases. In germline, CDR1 is SQVTM, CDR2 ANQGSEA. The CDR3 has 15 amino acids. Trimming took 6 bases from V and 1 from J; bases not matched to a gene: 7. Complete variable domain (other parts from reference TRBV29-1 and TRBJ1-1): SAVISQKPSRDICQRGTSLTIQCQVDSQVTMMFWYRQQPGQSLTLIATANQGSEATYESGFVIDKFPISRPNLTFSTLTVSNMSPEDSSIYLCSVSGTGGWNTEAFFGQGTRLTVV.

CDR3 bases: TGTGCCAGCAGCCCCAACAACCTGGGAGGGTCGGGCTACACCTTC. It is translated as CASSPNNLGGSGYTF. J is TRBJ1-2 and V is TRBV7-8, with D hard to call. The length of the CDR3 is 15 residues. The germline gives CDR1 SGHVS, CDR2 FQNEAQ. The V end was cut by 5 bases, the J end by 8 bases, with 21 bases between.

V is TRBV5-8 and J is TRBJ2-3; unclear D gene. The CDR3 is 12 residues long. Trimming cost V 4 bases and J 6 bases, with 9 bases left between them. In germline, CDR1 is SGHTS, CDR2 YDEGEE. The CDR3 reads CASSPSRDTQYF. CDR3 DNA: TGTGCCAGCAGCCCCAGCCGGGATACGCAGTATTTT.

V is TRBV6-5 and J is TRBJ2-7; 8 bases are a match to TRBD1. The CDR3 covers 14 residues. Unmatched junction bases numbered 7, after V lost 6 bases and J lost 3 bases. Germline V gives CDR1 MNHEY, CDR2 SVGAGI. The DNA of the CDR3 is TGTGCCAGCAGCCGTAACACAGGGGGCTACGAGCAGTACTTC. It yields the protein CASSRNTGGYEQYF.

The gene calls are TRBV29-1 and TRBJ2-7; 11 positions match TRBD1. The V gene's germline CDR1 is SQVTM and CDR2 ANQGSEA. This CDR3 spans 13 amino acids. V dropped 3 bases and J dropped 2; count of bases not matched to a gene: 0. The CDR3 reads CSVEGQGAYEQYF. The CDR3 coding sequence is TGCAGCGTTGAGGGACAGGGGGCCTACGAGCAGTACTTC.

The genes are TRBV5-1 and TRBJ2-3; 11 bases match TRBD2. The trim removed 7 bases at V and 4 bases at J, leaving 5 bases unmatched. CDR1 and CDR2 from the germline V gene are SGHRS and YFSETQ. The CDR3 consists of 14 residues. The CDR3 DNA sequence: TGCGCCAGCTATAGCGGGAGGGGGGCAGATACGCAGTATTTT. It translates to CASYSGRGADTQYF. The full variable domain, its missing parts supplied by reference TRBV5-1 and TRBJ2-3, is KAGVTQTPRYLIKTRGQQVTLSCSPISGHRSVSWYQQTPGQGLQFLFEYFSETQRNKGNFPGRFSGRQFSNSRSEMNVSTLELGDSALYLCASYSGRGADTQYFGPGTRLTVL.

The V call is TRBV27, the J call TRBJ2-2; 7 bases map to TRBD1. V shed 5 bases and J 2 bases; nucleotides not matched to a gene: 5. Germline V CDR1 and CDR2: MNHEY, SMNVEV (reference sequence). The CDR3 totals 15 residues. CDR3 bases: TGTGCCAGCAGTCCCACAGGGGCCAACACCGGGGAGCTGTTTTTT. This gives the protein CASSPTGANTGELFF.

This sequence joins TRBV7-2 and TRBJ1-3; weak D call: TRBD1 (5 bases). V lost 7 bases and J 2 bases, leaving 12 bases between the germline ends. The CDR3 loop spans 14 amino acids. Germline V gives CDR1 SGHTA, CDR2 FQGNSA. CDR3: CASNEGPPGNTIYF. The CDR3 nucleotides are TGTGCCAGCAACGAGGGGCCCCCTGGAAACACCATATATTTT.

The V and J genes are TRBV4-2 and TRBJ1-1; the D gene is possibly TRBD1 (5 bases). The V end was cut by 0 bases, the J end by 6 bases, with 8 bases between. Per germline, CDR1 LGHNA and CDR2 YNFKEQ. The CDR3 sequence is 13 residues long. CDR3 in amino acids: CASSQDREAEAFF. For the CDR3, the DNA is TGTGCCAGCAGCCAAGACAGGGAAGCTGAAGCTTTCTTT.

This clone was seen a few times. This chain uses TRBV7-6 with TRBJ2-2; 7 bases are shared with TRBD1. CDR3 length: 13 residues. From germline, CDR1 is SGHVS and CDR2 FNYEAQ. V shed 5 bases, J shed 6 bases, and the junction held 3 bases outside the gene matches. The CDR3 coding sequence is TGTGCCAGCAGCCAACAGGGGCCCGGGGAGCTGTTTTTT. Translating it yields CASSQQGPGELFF.

The chain uses TRBV9 and TRBJ2-7, with D perhaps assigned TRBD1 or TRBD2 (5 bases each). V was cut by 3 bases and J by 2 bases, with 15 bases left in between. CDR1 and CDR2 (germline): SGDLS, YYNGEE. The CDR3 is 15 residues long. The CDR3 bases are TGTGCCAGCAGCGCCCGGGACGGAAAGACCTACGAGCAGTACTTC. Translating gives CASSARDGKTYEQYF.

This chain joins TRBV7-9 and TRBJ1-2; D is perhaps TRBD1 (5 bases). The CDR3 spans 13 residues. Germline V gene data show CDR1 as SEHNR and CDR2 as FQNEAQ (reference sequence). V was clipped by 5 bases and J by 8 bases, with 15 bases between them. Here the CDR3 reads CASSPGTSKGYTF. In DNA form, the CDR3 reads TGTGCCAGCAGCCCCGGGACCTCCAAGGGCTACACCTTC.

V usage is TRBV5-1 and J usage is TRBJ2-1; D perhaps matches TRBD2 (6 bases). The germline V gene has CDR1 SGHRS and CDR2 YFSETQ. Trimming took 0 bases from V and 1 from J, leaving 20 bases between them. This CDR3 is 19 amino acids long. DNA for the CDR3: TGCGCCAGCAGCTTGGCACCACTGGCCCTTAGCGGATCCTACAATGAGCAGTTCTTC. Amino acids: CASSLAPLALSGSYNEQFF.

The chain has TRBV11-2 and TRBJ2-1; weak D call: TRBD2 (6 bases). Per germline, CDR1 SGHAT and CDR2 FQNNGV. With 1 base removed from V and 9 bases from J, the gap between germline ends came to 10 bases. The CDR3 covers 13 residues. Here the CDR3 reads CASSLGRAGEQFF. The DNA for the CDR3 is TGTGCCAGCAGCTTAGGGAGGGCGGGTGAGCAGTTCTTC. The full variable domain, rest sourced from reference TRBV11-2 and TRBJ2-1, is EAGVAQSPRYKIIEKRQSVAFWCNPISGHATLYWYQQILGQGPKLLIQFQNNGVVDDSQLPKDRFSAERLKGVDSTLKIQPAKLEDSAVYLCASSLGRAGEQFFGPGTRLTVL.

In its sample, this clone was seen once. The J gene is TRBJ1-2, the V gene TRBV11-2, with D maybe TRBD1 (5 bases). The germline V and J ends were trimmed by 5 bases and 7 bases, with 14 bases remaining between them. Germline loops: CDR1 SGHAT, CDR2 FQNNGV. This CDR3 contains 13 residues. CDR3 DNA: TGTGCCAGCAGCCCAACGGGGGTTACTGGCTACACCTTC. It encodes CASSPTGVTGYTF.

This chain uses TRBV21-1 with TRBJ2-2; the table's D call TRBD2 went unverified against the DNA. TRBV21-1 is tagged as a pseudogene. CDR3 length: 13 amino acids. The CDR3 loop reads CASSPESAGELFF. CDR3 bases: TGTGCCAGCAGCCCCGAATCGGCCGGGGAGCTGTTTTTT.

The table lists this clone with a few counts. CDR3 amino acids: CASSFREGPKNIQYF. CDR3 sequence (DNA): TGTGCCAGCAGTTTCCGGGAGGGCCCCAAAAACATTCAGTACTTC. The chain combines TRBV6-5 with TRBJ2-4; 8 positions agree with TRBD2. This CDR3 contains 15 residues. V was clipped by 4 bases and J by 2 bases; unmatched bases: 4. The germline V gene encodes CDR1 MNHEY and CDR2 SVGAGI.

The chain recombines TRBV5-1 with TRBJ2-7, with 13 bases matching TRBD2. There are 15 residues in the CDR3. V gave up 4 bases and J gave up 6 bases; unmatched junction bases: 7. Germline assignment: CDR1 SGHRS and CDR2 YFSETQ. This chain's CDR3 is CASSPTGTSGTEQYF. In nucleotides, the CDR3 is TGCGCCAGCAGCCCAACCGGGACTAGCGGGACCGAGCAGTACTTC.

The chain combines TRBV6-5 with TRBJ2-1, with 10 bases identical to TRBD2. The CDR3 runs to 15 residues. The ends lost 7 bases at V and 5 bases at J; junction bases unmatched: 8. Germline CDR1 reads MNHEY; CDR2 reads SVGAGI. Here the CDR3 DNA reads TGTGCCAGCACTTATTTAGCGGGAGGCGACAATGAGCAGTTCTTC. It is translated as CASTYLAGGDNEQFF.